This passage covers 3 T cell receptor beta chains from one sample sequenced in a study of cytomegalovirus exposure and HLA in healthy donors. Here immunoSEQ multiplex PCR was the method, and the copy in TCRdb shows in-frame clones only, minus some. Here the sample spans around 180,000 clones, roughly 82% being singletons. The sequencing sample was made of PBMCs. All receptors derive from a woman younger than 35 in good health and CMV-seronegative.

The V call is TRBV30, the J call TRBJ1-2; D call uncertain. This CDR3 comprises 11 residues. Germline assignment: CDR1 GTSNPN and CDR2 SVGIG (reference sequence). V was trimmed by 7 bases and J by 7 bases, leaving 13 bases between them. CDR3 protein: CALVRWAGYTF. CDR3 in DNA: TGTGCCTTGGTAAGATGGGCTGGCTACACCTTC. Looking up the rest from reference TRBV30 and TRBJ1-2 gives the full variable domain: SQTIHQWPATLVQPVGSPLSLECTVEGTSNPNLYWYRQAAGRGLQLLFYSVGIGQISSEVPQNLSASRPQDRQFILSSKKLLLSDSGFYLCALVRWAGYTFGSGTRLTVV.

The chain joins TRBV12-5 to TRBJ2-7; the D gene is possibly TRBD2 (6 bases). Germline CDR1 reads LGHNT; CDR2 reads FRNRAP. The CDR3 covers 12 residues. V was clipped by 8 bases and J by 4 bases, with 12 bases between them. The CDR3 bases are TGTGCTAGTAGGGCAGGGACTTACGAGCAGTACTTC. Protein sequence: CASRAGTYEQYF.

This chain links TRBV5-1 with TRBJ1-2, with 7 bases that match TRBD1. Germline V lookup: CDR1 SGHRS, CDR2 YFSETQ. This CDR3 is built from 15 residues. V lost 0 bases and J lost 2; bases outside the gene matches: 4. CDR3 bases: TGCGCCAGCAGCTTGGCCGACAGGGTCAACTATGGCTACACCTTC. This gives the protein CASSLADRVNYGYTF. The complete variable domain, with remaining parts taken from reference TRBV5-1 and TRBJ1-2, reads KAGVTQTPRYLIKTRGQQVTLSCSPISGHRSVSWYQQTPGQGLQFLFEYFSETQRNKGNFPGRFSGRQFSNSRSEMNVSTLELGDSALYLCASSLADRVNYGYTFGSGTRLTVV.